The present T cell receptor beta chain was sequenced within a study of T cells in Graves' hyperthyroidism and ophthalmopathy. There were TCR beta CDR3 regions amplified from RNA transcripts. HTBI primers were used for first-round RT-PCR of the TCR CDR3. TCRdb analysed the multiplex PCR reads with MiXCR anew, one entry per CDR3 protein. This sample has a few hundred thousand distinct CDR3 sequences, with around 21% found just once. Recently diagnosed hyperthyroidism of less than 2 months' duration affected patients aged 18 to 65. Trimming cost V 4 bases and J 6 bases, with 12 bases left between them. Germline CDR1 and CDR2: LNHDA and SQIVND (reference sequence). This CDR3 has 14 amino acids.

The specimen was blood. The clonotype was recovered from a young man with Graves' hyperthyroidism. The V and J genes are TRBV19 and TRBJ2-2; D ambiguous. CDR3 DNA: TGTGCCAGTAGTAAACTAACGGACGCCGGGGAGCTGTTTTTT. Protein product: CASSKLTDAGELFF.